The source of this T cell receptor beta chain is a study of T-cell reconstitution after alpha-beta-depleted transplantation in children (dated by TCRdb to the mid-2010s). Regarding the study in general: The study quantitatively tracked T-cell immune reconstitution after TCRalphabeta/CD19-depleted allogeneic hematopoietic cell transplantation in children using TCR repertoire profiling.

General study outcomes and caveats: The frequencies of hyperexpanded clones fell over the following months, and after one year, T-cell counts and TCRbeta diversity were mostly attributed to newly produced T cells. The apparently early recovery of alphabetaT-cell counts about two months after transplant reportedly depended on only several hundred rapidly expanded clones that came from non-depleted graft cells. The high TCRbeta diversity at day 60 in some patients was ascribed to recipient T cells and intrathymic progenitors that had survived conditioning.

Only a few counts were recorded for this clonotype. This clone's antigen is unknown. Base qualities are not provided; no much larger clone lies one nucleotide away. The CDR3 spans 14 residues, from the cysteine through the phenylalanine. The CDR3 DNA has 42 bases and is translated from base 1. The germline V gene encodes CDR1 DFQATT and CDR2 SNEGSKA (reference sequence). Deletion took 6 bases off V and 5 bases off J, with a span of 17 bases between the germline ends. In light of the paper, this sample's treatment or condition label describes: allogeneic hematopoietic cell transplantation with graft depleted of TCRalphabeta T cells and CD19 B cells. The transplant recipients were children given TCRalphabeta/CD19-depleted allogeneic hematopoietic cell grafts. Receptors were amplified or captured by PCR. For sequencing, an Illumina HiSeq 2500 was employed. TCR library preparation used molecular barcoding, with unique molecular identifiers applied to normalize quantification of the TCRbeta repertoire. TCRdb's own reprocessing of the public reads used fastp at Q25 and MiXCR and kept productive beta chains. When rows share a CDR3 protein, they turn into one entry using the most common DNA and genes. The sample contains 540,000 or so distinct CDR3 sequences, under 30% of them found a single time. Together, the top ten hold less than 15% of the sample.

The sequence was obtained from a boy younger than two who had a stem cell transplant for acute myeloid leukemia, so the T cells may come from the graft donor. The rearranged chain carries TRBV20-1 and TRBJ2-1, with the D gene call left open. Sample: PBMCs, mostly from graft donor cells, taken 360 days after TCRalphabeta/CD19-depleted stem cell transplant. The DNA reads TGCAGTGCGGTGCACTTTAGGCCGGACAATGAGCAGTTCTTC. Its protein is CSAVHFRPDNEQFF.